Presented here are 23 T cell receptor beta chains from one specimen sequenced in a study of blood T cell repertoires in COVID-19. Only in-frame clones appear in the TCRdb table, and some are missing; sequencing was by immunoSEQ multiplex PCR. The sample holds 150,000 to 200,000 clones; 80% to 90% are singletons and the top ten take around 12%. Sequencing used peripheral blood. Source of these receptors: a woman in her 70s with COVID-19, enrolled during active disease.

There are a few counts of this clone. This chain links TRBV6-2 or TRBV6-3 with TRBJ2-7, with 13 bases lining up with TRBD2. The CDR3 spans 15 residues. J gave up 3 bases and V 5 bases, and 4 bases lay outside the gene matches. Germline V gene lookup returns CDR1 MNHEY and CDR2 SVGEGT. The CDR3 region is CASSRGLAGDYEQYF. The DNA for the CDR3 is TGTGCCAGCAGTCGAGGACTAGCGGGAGACTACGAGCAGTACTTC.

This chain uses TRBV27 with TRBJ1-6, with no clear D. The V and J ends lost 4 bases and 0 bases respectively, with 4 bases between them. The germline V gene has CDR1 MNHEY and CDR2 SMNVEV (reference sequence). The CDR3 extends over 14 amino acids. Here the CDR3 reads CASSWSSYNSPLHF. In nucleotides, the CDR3 is TGTGCCAGCAGTTGGAGCTCCTATAATTCACCCCTCCACTTT.

The chain carries TRBV19 and TRBJ2-5; 8 positions agree with TRBD1. The germline V gene encodes CDR1 LNHDA and CDR2 SQIVND (reference sequence). The CDR3 is 14 residues long. V was pared by 5 bases and J by 6 bases, with 8 bases of the junction left unmatched. DNA of the CDR3: TGTGCCAGTAGTGAACAGGGGGGTCGGCAGACCCAGTACTTC. It is translated as CASSEQGGRQTQYF.

The chain carries TRBV7-8 and TRBJ1-2; D is ambiguous. The CDR3 spans 16 residues. Trimming removed 5 bases from V and 1 base from J, with 17 bases in between. Germline V gene data show CDR1 as SGHVS and CDR2 as FQNEAQ. DNA for the CDR3: TGTGCCAGCAGCCGAGGAGGAAGACGGAATAACTATGGCTACACCTTC. Translating gives CASSRGGRRNNYGYTF.

The rearrangement links TRBV27 to TRBJ2-1; TRBD1 matches 9 bases. The CDR3 loop spans 15 amino acids. Losses at the gene ends were 2 bases for V and 8 bases for J; bases not matched to a gene: 7. Germline-derived CDR1 and CDR2 are MNHEY and SMNVEV (reference sequence). CDR3 in DNA: TGTGCCAGCAGTTTAATGGGACAGGGAGTCTATGAGCAGTTCTTC. Amino acids: CASSLMGQGVYEQFF.

This chain connects TRBV2 to TRBJ1-3; D may be TRBD1 (6 bases). The germline V gene encodes CDR1 SNHLY and CDR2 FYNNEI. The CDR3 spans 12 residues. V dropped 9 bases and J dropped 2 bases, with 8 bases sitting between them. CDR3 in amino acids: CASRQAGNTIYF. The CDR3 nucleotides are TGTGCCAGTCGACAGGCTGGAAACACCATATATTTT.

The chain has TRBV7-3 and TRBJ2-3; TRBD1 agrees at 9 bases. V shed 2 bases, J shed 3 bases, and the junction held 9 bases outside the gene matches. This CDR3 region has 17 residues. The V gene's germline CDR1 is SGHTA and CDR2 FQGTGA. The CDR3 sequence: CASSLSRTGVTTDTQYF. For the CDR3, the DNA is TGTGCCAGCAGCTTATCAAGGACAGGGGTCACAACAGATACGCAGTATTTT.

This rearrangement joins TRBV20-1 to TRBJ1-1; possibly TRBD1 for D (6 bases). The CDR3 runs to 13 residues. V was pared by 3 bases and J by 1 base, with 9 bases between. The V gene's germline CDR1 is DFQATT and CDR2 SNEGSKA (reference sequence). CDR3 sequence (DNA): TGCAGTGCTAGTTACAGGGAGAACACTGAAGCTTTCTTT. Its protein product is CSASYRENTEAFF.

CDR3 sequence: CASSLYGDGYTF. CDR3 DNA: TGTGCCAGCAGCTTGTACGGGGATGGCTACACCTTC. This rearrangement joins TRBV5-6 to TRBJ1-2; D is uncertain. CDR1 is SGHDT, CDR2 YYEEEE, per germline. Trimming took off 1 base at V and 6 bases at J, with 7 bases between the two ends. CDR3 length: 12 amino acids.

The genes are TRBV6-5 and TRBJ2-7; 10 bases align to TRBD1. This CDR3 region has 15 residues. The V segment lost 7 bases and the J segment 3 bases; nucleotides outside the gene matches: 9. The germline CDR1 and CDR2 sequences are MNHEY and SVGAGI. The chain's CDR3 is CASTYLDRGNYEQYF. In DNA, the CDR3 is TGTGCCAGCACCTATCTGGACAGGGGGAACTACGAGCAGTACTTC.

V is TRBV5-1 and J is TRBJ2-2; TRBD1 might be the D (6 bases). The germline CDR1 and CDR2 sequences are SGHRS and YFSETQ. V was shortened by 0 bases and J by 4 bases, with 13 bases between the two germline ends. CDR3 length: 16 residues. CDR3 DNA sequence: TGCGCCAGCAGCTTGGATTCCCAGGGGTCCACCGGGGAGCTGTTTTTT. It encodes CASSLDSQGSTGELFF.

This chain joins TRBV5-4 and TRBJ2-1, with D perhaps TRBD2 (6 bases). Germline CDR1 reads SGHNT; CDR2 reads YYREEE (reference sequence). The length of the CDR3 is 14 residues. Trimming left V 3 bases short and J 2 bases short, with 9 bases between. CDR3 sequence: CASSYRLAYNEQFF. Written as DNA, the CDR3 is TGTGCCAGCAGCTACAGACTAGCCTACAATGAGCAGTTCTTC.

V is TRBV10-2 and J is TRBJ2-7; weak D call: TRBD1 (5 bases). The CDR3 totals 13 residues. V was shortened by 4 bases and J by 7 bases, with 14 bases between the two germline ends. Germline-derived CDR1 and CDR2 are WSHSY and SAAADI. The CDR3 DNA sequence: TGCGCCAGCAGTGGGGCGTGGGGCCGGGAGCAGTACTTC. Its protein is CASSGAWGREQYF.

This chain uses TRBV20-1 with TRBJ1-1, with TRBD1 identical over 7 bases. CDR1 DFQATT and CDR2 SNEGSKA come from the germline V gene (reference sequence). This CDR3 is 11 amino acids long. V trimming: 5 bases; J trimming: 7 bases; junction bases outside the gene matches: 4. CDR3 protein: CSAGRQGEAFF. CDR3 nucleotide sequence: TGCAGTGCTGGCCGACAGGGTGAAGCTTTCTTT.

This clone was seen a handful of times. The rearrangement joins TRBV10-3 to TRBJ2-7, with 11 bases fitting TRBD2. Germline loops: CDR1 ENHRY, CDR2 SYGVKD. V shed 6 bases, J shed 5 bases, and the junction held 6 bases outside the gene matches. The CDR3 contains 14 residues. CDR3 amino acids: CAISRTSGRDEQYF. The DNA of the CDR3 is TGTGCCATCAGCAGGACTAGCGGGCGGGACGAGCAGTACTTC.

This chain connects TRBV21-1 to TRBJ2-1; the table assigns TRBD1, which was not confirmed against the DNA. TRBV21-1 is assigned pseudogene status. The CDR3 runs to 19 residues. The CDR3 region is CASSNAGTARAALPNEQFF. The CDR3 DNA sequence: TGTGCCAGCAGCAATGCCGGGACAGCTAGGGCGGCCCTCCCCAATGAGCAGTTCTTC.

V is TRBV6-2 or TRBV6-3 and J is TRBJ1-5; 7 positions agree with TRBD1. The junction had 13 bases not matched to a gene; V was cut back by 5 bases and J by 6 bases. CDR1 is MNHEY and CDR2 is SVGEGT in the germline V gene. This CDR3 has 16 amino acids. CDR3 nucleotide sequence: TGTGCCAGCAGTCAGAGAGGGGGCGTCGATGGTCAGCCCCAGCATTTT. Translation gives CASSQRGGVDGQPQHF.

The chain joins TRBV18 to TRBJ2-5; D unresolved. Germline V gene sequence: CDR1 KGHSH, CDR2 LQKENI. Trimming took 4 bases from V and 2 from J, leaving 17 bases between them. The CDR3 length is 16 residues. This CDR3 reads CASSRPSQVMQETQYF. The CDR3 DNA sequence: TGTGCCAGCTCACGCCCCTCTCAGGTGATGCAAGAGACCCAGTACTTC. Variable domain in full (rest from reference TRBV18 and TRBJ2-5): NAGVMQNPRHLVRRRGQEARLRCSPMKGHSHVYWYRQLPEEGLKFMVYLQKENIIDESGMPKERFSAEFPKEGPSILRIQQVVRGDSAAYFCASSRPSQVMQETQYFGPGTRLLVL.

In this sample, this clone turned up a few times. This chain links TRBV19 with TRBJ1-5; the match to TRBD1 covers 7 bases. J lost 2 bases, V lost 4 bases, and 5 bases had no gene match. Germline CDR1 and CDR2: LNHDA and SQIVND (reference sequence). The CDR3 sequence is 15 residues long. This CDR3 is CASSTDRVGNQPQHF. The CDR3 DNA reads TGTGCCAGTAGTACCGACAGGGTTGGCAATCAGCCCCAGCATTTT.

The CDR3 loop reads CASSVPARDREGYTF. CDR3 sequence (DNA): TGTGCCAGCAGTGTCCCCGCGCGGGACAGGGAGGGCTACACCTTC. The genes are TRBV2 and TRBJ1-2; 9 bases are shared with TRBD1. Germline CDR1 reads SNHLY; CDR2 reads FYNNEI. The trim removed 4 bases at V and 8 bases at J, leaving 11 bases unmatched. The CDR3 is 15 residues long.

The chain is built from TRBV9 and TRBJ1-6; possibly TRBD1 for D (5 bases). The V and J ends lost 1 base and 5 bases respectively, with 7 bases between them. The CDR3 has 14 amino acids. Germline V lookup: CDR1 SGDLS, CDR2 YYNGEE. CDR3 sequence reads: CASSVTGDNSPLHF. DNA of the CDR3: TGTGCCAGCAGCGTAACAGGAGATAATTCACCCCTCCACTTT.

V and J are TRBV6-5 and TRBJ1-2; TRBD1 matches 8 bases. There are 15 residues in the CDR3. Looked up from germline, CDR1 is MNHEY and CDR2 is SVGAGI. After removal of 2 bases from V and 4 bases from J, the junction contained 6 bases not matched to a gene. CDR3 DNA sequence: TGTGCCAGCAGTTACGAGGCAGGGGGCGGCTATGGCTACACCTTC. As protein: CASSYEAGGGYGYTF.

Only one count was recorded for this clone. V is TRBV2 and J is TRBJ1-2; D possibly corresponds to TRBD1 (6 bases). Germline lookup yields CDR1 SNHLY and CDR2 FYNNEI. Between the trimmed V and J ends, which lost 7 bases and 5 bases, there was a span of 11 bases. The CDR3 runs to 12 residues. CDR3 amino acids: CASTEGGYGYTF. As DNA, the CDR3 is TGTGCCAGCACCGAGGGGGGGTATGGCTACACCTTC.